The text below deals with one TCR beta chain. Losses at the gene ends were 3 bases for V and 14 bases for J; bases not matched to a gene: 9. The CDR3 consists of 14 residues. Germline-derived CDR1 and CDR2 are SGHRS and YFSETQ. How the authors handled the data: It was from reference gene primer amplification that nucleated cell counts were estimated. Sequencing was performed with immunoSEQ multiplex PCR; in TCRdb, only in-frame clones are kept and a portion is missing. D and trimming come from the DNA, and the V and J calls and clone size come from that table. The data hold 250,000 or so clones, with 70% to 90% observed a single time. This sample is part of a study of blood T cell repertoires in COVID-19. Residents of about two dozen US areas, aged about 18 to 95 years, made up the participants.

The genes are TRBV5-1 and TRBJ2-1, with 12 bases fitting TRBD2. The receptor was isolated from a woman in her forties or fifties who had been exposed to COVID-19. The source material was PBMCs or T cells enriched from blood (not recorded which). The chain's CDR3 is CASSSLTSGGAEFF. DNA for the CDR3: TGCGCCAGCAGCTCCTTGACTAGCGGGGGCGCGGAGTTCTTC.